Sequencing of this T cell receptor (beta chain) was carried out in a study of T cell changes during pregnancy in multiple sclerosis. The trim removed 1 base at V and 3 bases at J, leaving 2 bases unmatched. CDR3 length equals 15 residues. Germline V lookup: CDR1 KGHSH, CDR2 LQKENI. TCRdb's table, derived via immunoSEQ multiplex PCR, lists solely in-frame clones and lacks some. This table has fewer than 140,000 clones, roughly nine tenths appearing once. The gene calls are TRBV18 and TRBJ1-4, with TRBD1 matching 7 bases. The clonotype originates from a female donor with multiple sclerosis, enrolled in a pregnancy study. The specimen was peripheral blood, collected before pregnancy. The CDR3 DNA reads TGTGCCAGCTCACCACGGGGACAGCCTAATGAAAAACTGTTTTTT. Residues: CASSPRGQPNEKLFF.